Here is one TCR beta chain with its context. This clonotype has a count of ten or more. Its antigen is not yet known. No much larger clone exists at a distance of one base, and base qualities are not known. The entry originates in a study of regulatory T cells in long-lasting Graves disease (dated by TCRdb to about 2021). Describing the broader study: To count as having persistent Graves' disease, a patient had to have received antithyroid drug treatment for over 5 years with TSH receptor autoantibodies remaining persistently positive. Peripheral blood TCR sequencing and RNA sequencing compared persistent Graves' disease patients with newly diagnosed Graves' disease patients. The study was registered as a clinical trial and conducted in China. A total of roughly 33 samples were covered by TCR sequencing, comprising around 13 persistent and 20 or so newly diagnosed Graves' disease patients. On average, persistent Graves' disease patients in the clinical cohort had been on antithyroid drugs for about 9.3 years. Study-wide findings and limitations: Compared with newly diagnosed patients, patients with persistent Graves' disease had lower TCR Shannon entropy and fewer highly expanded clones, which suggests clonal expansion. Persistent disease showed preferential use of TRBV28, TRBJ1-2 and TRBJ2-5, whereas newly diagnosed disease favored TRBV20-1 and TRBJ2-1. Sequencing and analysis were restricted to the TCR beta chain. The small sample size was acknowledged by the authors as a limitation that may reduce accuracy. Peripheral blood alone was examined, since thyroid tissue, which constituted the primary lesion, could not be accessed. Persistent patients shared more public clonotypes among themselves (2,741) than newly diagnosed patients did (approximately 970).

Sequences DFQATT (CDR1) and SNEGSKA (CDR2) are obtained from the germline V gene (reference sequence). The junction shows trimming of 5 bases on V and 2 bases on J, plus 12 bases between the germline ends. The CDR3 measures 13 amino acids from cysteine to phenylalanine. The kept DNA is CDR3 alone, 39 bases in frame from the first base. What the time point label conveys for this sample: persistent/refractory GD, antithyroid drugs over 5 years with positive TRAb. For both TCR sequencing and RNA sequencing, RNA was extracted from PBMCs in TRIzol. Graves' disease was diagnosed according to American Thyroid Association guidelines. The patients came from an endocrinology department in Xi'an, China. Each patient gave roughly 10 milliliters of peripheral blood, collected in an EDTA anticoagulant tube. Ficoll Paque Plus density gradient separation was used to isolate PBMCs, and no further T cell sorting was done. An Agilent 2100 Bioanalyzer and agarose gel were used to check RNA quality, and a NanoDrop 2000 was used to measure RNA concentration.

The library was built by means of multiplex PCR. The sequencer listed for this sample is Illumina HiSeq 4000. iRepertoire HTBI primers and Arm-PCR amplification of CDR3 regions were used to construct TCR beta libraries. Gel purification was performed on PCR products prior to sequencing. The authors' analysis ran thus. Across samples, 60 to 70 TRBV and 13 to 15 TRBJ segments were identified and used for gene usage analysis of CDR3 amino acid clonotypes. Filtered high-quality paired reads were merged into contigs using COPE and FqMerger. BLAST was used to align contigs to the IMGT TRBV, TRBD and TRBJ reference genes, and CDR3 was defined following IMGT. Highly expanded clones were defined as clonotypes with a frequency above 0.1%. Shannon entropy served as the measure of repertoire diversity, while the Gini coefficient captured V-J evenness. A clonotype found in more than one individual was treated as public. TCRdb itself trimmed the public reads at Q25 with fastp, ran MiXCR and retained productive beta chains. Rows merge per CDR3 protein into single entries with the most common DNA and genes. The V and J calls and clone size come from TCRdb's table, not from the authors' own analysis. This sample is represented by under 500,000 distinct CDR3 sequences; about 20% of them were singletons. The ten largest clones take up less than 9% of the sample.

In this chain, TRBV20-1 is recombined with TRBJ2-5; the D segment may tentatively be TRBD1 or TRBD2, each giving 5 matched bases. The sequencing here drew on peripheral blood mononuclear cells (PBMCs), taken when the disease was refractory, from a patient treated with antithyroid drugs. The receptor was derived from a female donor with Graves disease. This receptor has the CDR3 CSAWGIAQETQYF. The DNA is TGCAGTGCTTGGGGGATAGCGCAAGAGACCCAGTACTTC.